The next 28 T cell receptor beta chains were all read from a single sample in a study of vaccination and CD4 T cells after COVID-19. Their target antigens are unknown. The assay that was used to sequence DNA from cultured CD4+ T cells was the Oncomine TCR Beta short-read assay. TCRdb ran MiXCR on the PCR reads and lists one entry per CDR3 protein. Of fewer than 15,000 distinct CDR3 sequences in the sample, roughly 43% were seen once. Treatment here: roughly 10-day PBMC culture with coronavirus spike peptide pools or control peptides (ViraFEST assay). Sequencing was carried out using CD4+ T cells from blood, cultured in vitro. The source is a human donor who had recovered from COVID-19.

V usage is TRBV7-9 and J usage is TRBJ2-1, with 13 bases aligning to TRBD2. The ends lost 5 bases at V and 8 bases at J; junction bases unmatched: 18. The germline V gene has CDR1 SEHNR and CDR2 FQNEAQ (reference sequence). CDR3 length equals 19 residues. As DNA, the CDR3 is TGTGCCAGCAGCCAAGGGACTAGCGGGACCTGGGAAATTCAGGATGAGCAGTTCTTC. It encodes CASSQGTSGTWEIQDEQFF.

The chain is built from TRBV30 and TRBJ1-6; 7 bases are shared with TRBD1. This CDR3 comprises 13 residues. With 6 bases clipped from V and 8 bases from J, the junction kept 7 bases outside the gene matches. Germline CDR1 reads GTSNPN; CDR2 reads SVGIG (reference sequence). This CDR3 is CACDRVPDSPLHF. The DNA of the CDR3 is TGTGCCTGTGACAGGGTGCCGGATTCACCCCTCCACTTT.

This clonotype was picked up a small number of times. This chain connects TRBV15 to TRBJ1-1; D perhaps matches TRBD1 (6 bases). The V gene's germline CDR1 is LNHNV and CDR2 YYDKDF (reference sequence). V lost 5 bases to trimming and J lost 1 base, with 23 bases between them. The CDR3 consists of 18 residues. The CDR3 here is CATSAPPGHKMGNTEAFF. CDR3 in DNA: TGTGCCACCAGCGCCCCCCCGGGACACAAGATGGGGAACACTGAAGCTTTCTTT.

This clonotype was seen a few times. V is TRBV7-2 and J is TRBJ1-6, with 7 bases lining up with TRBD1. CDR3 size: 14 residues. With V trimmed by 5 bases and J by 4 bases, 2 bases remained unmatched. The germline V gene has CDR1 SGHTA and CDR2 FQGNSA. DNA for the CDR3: TGTGCCAGCAGCGCGGGACAGTATAATTCACCCCTCCACTTT. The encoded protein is CASSAGQYNSPLHF.

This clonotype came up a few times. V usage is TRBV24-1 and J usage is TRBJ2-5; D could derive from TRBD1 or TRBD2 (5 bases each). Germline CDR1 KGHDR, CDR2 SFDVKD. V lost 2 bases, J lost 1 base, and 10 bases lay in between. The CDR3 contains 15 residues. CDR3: CATSDSSGRQETQYF. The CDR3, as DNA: TGTGCCACCAGTGATTCATCGGGACGCCAAGAGACCCAGTACTTC.

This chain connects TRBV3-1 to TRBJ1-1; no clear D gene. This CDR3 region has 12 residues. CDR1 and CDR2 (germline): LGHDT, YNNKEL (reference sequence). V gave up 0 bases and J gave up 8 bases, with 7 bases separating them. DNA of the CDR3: TGTGCCAGCAGCCAAGAATCCAGGGAAGCTTTCTTT. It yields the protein CASSQESREAFF.

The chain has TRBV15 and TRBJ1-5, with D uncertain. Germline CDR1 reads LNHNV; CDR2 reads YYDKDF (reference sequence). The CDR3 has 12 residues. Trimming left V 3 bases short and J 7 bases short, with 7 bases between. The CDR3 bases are TGTGCCACCAGCAGGCATTCCCAGCCCCAGCATTTT. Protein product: CATSRHSQPQHF. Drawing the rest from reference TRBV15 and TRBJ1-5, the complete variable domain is DAMVIQNPRYQVTQFGKPVTLSCSQTLNHNVMYWYQQKSSQAPKLLFHYYDKDFNNEADTPDNFQSRRPNTSFCFLDIRSPGLGDTAMYLCATSRHSQPQHFGDGTRLSIL.

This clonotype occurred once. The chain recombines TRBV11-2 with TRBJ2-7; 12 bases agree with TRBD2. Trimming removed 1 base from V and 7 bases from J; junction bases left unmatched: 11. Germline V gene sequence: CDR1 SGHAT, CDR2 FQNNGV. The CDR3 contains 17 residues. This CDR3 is CASSLGALTSGRFEQYF. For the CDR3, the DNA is TGTGCCAGCAGCTTAGGAGCCCTGACTAGCGGGAGATTTGAGCAGTACTTC.

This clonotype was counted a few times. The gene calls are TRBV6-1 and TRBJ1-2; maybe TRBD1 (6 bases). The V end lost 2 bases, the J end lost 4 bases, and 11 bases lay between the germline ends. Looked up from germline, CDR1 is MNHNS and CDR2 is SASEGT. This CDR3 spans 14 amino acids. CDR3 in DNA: TGTGCCAGCAGTGAACCAGGGGCCGGCTATGGCTACACCTTC. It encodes CASSEPGAGYGYTF.

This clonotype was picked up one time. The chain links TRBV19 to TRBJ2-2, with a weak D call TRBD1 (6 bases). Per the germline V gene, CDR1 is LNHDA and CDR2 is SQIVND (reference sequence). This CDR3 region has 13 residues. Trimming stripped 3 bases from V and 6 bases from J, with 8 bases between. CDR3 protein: CASSIAGAGELFF. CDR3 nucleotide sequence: TGTGCCAGTAGTATTGCAGGGGCCGGGGAGCTGTTTTTT. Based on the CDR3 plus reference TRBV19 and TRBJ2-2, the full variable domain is DGGITQSPKYLFRKEGQNVTLSCEQNLNHDAMYWYRQDPGQGLRLIYYSQIVNDFQKGDIAEGYSVSREKKESFPLTVTSAQKNPTAFYLCASSIAGAGELFFGEGSRLTVL.

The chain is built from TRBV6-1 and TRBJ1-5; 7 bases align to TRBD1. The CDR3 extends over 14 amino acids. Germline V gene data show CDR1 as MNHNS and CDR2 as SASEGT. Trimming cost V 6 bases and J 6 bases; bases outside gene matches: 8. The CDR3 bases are TGTGCCAGCAGAGAGACAGGGAGTAGTCAGCCCCAGCATTTT. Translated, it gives CASRETGSSQPQHF.

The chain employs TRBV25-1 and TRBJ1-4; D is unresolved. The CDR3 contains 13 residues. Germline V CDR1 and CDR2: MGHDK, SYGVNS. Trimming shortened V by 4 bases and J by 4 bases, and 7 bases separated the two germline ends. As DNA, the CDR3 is TGTGCCAGCAGTGGAACAGTTAATGAAAAACTGTTTTTT. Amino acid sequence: CASSGTVNEKLFF.

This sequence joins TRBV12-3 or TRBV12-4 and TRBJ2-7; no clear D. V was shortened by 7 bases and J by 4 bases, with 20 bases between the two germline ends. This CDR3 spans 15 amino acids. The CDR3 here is CASTTGTGGSYEQYF. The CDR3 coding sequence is TGTGCCAGCACCACTGGCACGGGTGGGTCGTACGAGCAGTACTTC.

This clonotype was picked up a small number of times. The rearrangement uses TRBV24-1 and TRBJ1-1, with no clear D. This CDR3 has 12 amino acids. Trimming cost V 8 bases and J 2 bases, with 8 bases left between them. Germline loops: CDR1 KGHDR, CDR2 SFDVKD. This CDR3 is CATKGSNTEAFF. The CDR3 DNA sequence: TGTGCCACCAAGGGCTCAAACACTGAAGCTTTCTTT.

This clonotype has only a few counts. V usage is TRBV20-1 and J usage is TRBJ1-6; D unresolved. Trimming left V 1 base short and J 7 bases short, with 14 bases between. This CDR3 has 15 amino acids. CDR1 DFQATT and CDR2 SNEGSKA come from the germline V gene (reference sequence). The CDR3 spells CSARATKSGNSPLHF. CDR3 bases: TGCAGTGCTAGAGCTACTAAGAGCGGGAATTCACCCCTCCACTTT.

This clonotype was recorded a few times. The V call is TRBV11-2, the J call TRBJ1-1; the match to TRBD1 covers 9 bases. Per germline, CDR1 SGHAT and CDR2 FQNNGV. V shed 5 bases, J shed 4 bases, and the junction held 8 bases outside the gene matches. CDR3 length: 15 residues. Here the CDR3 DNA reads TGTGCCAGCAGCCAGCGACAGGGGGGTAGCACTGAAGCTTTCTTT. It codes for CASSQRQGGSTEAFF.

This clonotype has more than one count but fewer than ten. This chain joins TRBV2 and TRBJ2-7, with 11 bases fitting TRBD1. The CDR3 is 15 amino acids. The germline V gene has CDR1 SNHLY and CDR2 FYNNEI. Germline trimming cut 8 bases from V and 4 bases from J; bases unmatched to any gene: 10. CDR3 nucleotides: TGTGCCAGCTCCCCAAGGACAGGGGGCAGGTACGAGCAGTACTTC. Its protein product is CASSPRTGGRYEQYF. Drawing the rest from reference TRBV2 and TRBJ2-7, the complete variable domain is EPEVTQTPSHQVTQMGQEVILRCVPISNHLYFYWYRQILGQKVEFLVSFYNNEISEKSEIFDDQFSVERPDGSNFTLKIRSTKLEDSAMYFCASSPRTGGRYEQYFGPGTRLTVT.

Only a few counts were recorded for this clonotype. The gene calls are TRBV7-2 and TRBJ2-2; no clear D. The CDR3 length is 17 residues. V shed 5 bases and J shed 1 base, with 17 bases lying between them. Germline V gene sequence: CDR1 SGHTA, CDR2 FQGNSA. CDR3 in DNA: TGTGCCAGCAGCGCATACCCCCGGACGGGGAACACCGGGGAGCTGTTTTTT. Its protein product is CASSAYPRTGNTGELFF.

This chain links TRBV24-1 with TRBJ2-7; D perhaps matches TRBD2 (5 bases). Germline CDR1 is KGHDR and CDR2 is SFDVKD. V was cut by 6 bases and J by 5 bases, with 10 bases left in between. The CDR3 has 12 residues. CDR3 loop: CATSPSGHEQYF. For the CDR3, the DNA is TGTGCCACCAGTCCAAGCGGCCACGAGCAGTACTTC.

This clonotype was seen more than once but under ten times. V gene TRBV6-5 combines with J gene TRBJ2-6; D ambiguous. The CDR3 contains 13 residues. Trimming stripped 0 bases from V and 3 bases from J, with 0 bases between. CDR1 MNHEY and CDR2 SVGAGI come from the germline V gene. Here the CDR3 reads CASSYSGANVLTF. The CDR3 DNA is TGTGCCAGCAGTTACTCTGGGGCCAACGTCCTGACTTTC.

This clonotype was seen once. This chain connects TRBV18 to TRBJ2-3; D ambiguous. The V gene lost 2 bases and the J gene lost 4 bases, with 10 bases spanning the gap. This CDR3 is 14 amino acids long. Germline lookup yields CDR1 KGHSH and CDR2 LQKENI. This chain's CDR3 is CASSPALAPDTQYF. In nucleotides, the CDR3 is TGTGCCAGCTCACCAGCACTGGCACCAGATACGCAGTATTTT.

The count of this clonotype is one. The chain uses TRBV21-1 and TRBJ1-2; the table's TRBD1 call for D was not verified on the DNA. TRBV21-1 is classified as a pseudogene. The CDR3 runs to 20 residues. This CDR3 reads CASSKVIDRGFPFPYYGYTF. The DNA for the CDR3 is TGTGCCAGCAGCAAAGTAATCGACAGGGGGTTCCCCTTTCCCTACTATGGCTACACCTTC.

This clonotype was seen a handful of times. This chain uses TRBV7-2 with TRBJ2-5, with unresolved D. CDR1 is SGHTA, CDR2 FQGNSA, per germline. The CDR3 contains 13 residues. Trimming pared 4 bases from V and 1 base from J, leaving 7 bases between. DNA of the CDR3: TGTGCCAGCAGCTCCCGGAGCCAAGAGACCCAGTACTTC. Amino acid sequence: CASSSRSQETQYF.

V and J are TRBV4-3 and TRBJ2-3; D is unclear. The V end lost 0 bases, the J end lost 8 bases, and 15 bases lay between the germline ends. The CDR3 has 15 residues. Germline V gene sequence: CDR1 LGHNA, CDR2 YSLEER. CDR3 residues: CASSQDKLESATQYF. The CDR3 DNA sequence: TGCGCCAGCAGCCAAGATAAGCTCGAGTCGGCTACGCAGTATTTT.

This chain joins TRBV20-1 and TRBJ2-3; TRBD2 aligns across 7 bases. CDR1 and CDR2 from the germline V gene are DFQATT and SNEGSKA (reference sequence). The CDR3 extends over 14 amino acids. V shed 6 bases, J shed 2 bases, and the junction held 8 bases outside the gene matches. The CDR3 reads CSALKGLVTDTQYF. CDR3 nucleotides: TGCAGTGCACTCAAAGGACTAGTCACAGATACGCAGTATTTT.

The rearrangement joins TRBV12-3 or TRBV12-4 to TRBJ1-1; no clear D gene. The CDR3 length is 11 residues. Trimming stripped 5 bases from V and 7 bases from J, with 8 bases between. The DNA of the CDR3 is TGTGCCAGCAGTGCGGCGTATGAAGCTTTCTTT. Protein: CASSAAYEAFF.

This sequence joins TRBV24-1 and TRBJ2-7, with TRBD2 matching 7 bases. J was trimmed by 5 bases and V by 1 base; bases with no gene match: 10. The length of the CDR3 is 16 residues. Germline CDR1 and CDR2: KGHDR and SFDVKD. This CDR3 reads CATSDFTGGSLHEQYF. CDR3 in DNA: TGTGCCACCAGTGATTTTACAGGCGGGAGTCTCCACGAGCAGTACTTC.

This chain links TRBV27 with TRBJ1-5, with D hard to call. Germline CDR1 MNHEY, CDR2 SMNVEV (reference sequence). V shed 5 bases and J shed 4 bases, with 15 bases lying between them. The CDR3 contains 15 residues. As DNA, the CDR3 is TGTGCCAGCAGTCCGGGAGGGCTGGGAAATCAGCCCCAGCATTTT. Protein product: CASSPGGLGNQPQHF.